Given below is one T cell receptor beta chain in context. This receptor's antigen is unknown. No base qualities exist here, and no much larger clone lies one base off it. From each donor, a single peripheral blood sample of around 120 mL on average was drawn into heparinised tubes. A BD FACSAria II and a panel including CD45RO, CCR7, CD25, CD127, CD95 and CD27 were used to sort naive, central memory, regulatory and stem cell-like memory CD4+ T cells. Every sorted population had a purity above 95%. PBMCs were separated immediately by Lymphoprep density gradient centrifugation and were stained directly, without being cultured. To minimize batch effects, samples were stained and sorted in pairs, one healthy donor with one patient per experiment. The data were taken from a study of beta chain features in type 1 diabetes (dated 2018 in TCRdb). For context, the study as a whole: Mean age, gender distribution, total cell number and subset yield did not differ between patients and healthy donors. Regulatory and stem cell-like memory subsets were obtained from only 8 patients and about 8 healthy donors, while naive and central memory subsets were obtained from all 30 or so donors. A total of around 100 million sorted cells were examined across all samples, and RNA yield correlated strongly with the number of cells per subset. The study compared TCRB repertoires of sorted circulating CD4+ T cell subsets between recently diagnosed type 1 diabetes patients and matched healthy donors. The research as a whole found: Because cDNA rather than genomic DNA was sequenced, highly expressing activated cells could have been over-represented, although no difference in activation and CD3 levels was found between groups. Shorter templates might be favored by PCR, yet because patient and control samples were amplified and corrected together, any such skew would affect both groups equally. Fewer insertions and more nucleotide deletions at VDJ recombination sites were observed in patients with type 1 diabetes, implying thymic rearrangement abnormalities. In all four CD4+ subsets, TCRB CDR3 length was moderately but significantly shorter in type 1 diabetes patients. Because small numbers of individuals were included in the HLA sub-analyses, any influence of HLA type on TCRB rearrangement was left unresolved. Naive, central memory and regulatory TCRB repertoires appeared to be more similar among patients than among healthy donors.

All of the isolated RNA was reverse transcribed with the High Capacity cDNA Reverse Transcription Kit, so expressed TCRB transcripts were sequenced. Deep immunoSEQ sequencing was applied to naive, central memory and regulatory T cell samples, giving an average of about 3.57 million total reads per sample. Sorted cells were lysed in RLT buffer and RNA was extracted with DNase-treated RNeasy Micro or Mini kits, depending on cell number. To prevent cross-contamination, every cell subset was processed on its own, while patient and healthy donor samples were processed together. The immunoSEQ multiplex PCR was used to amplify TCRB sequences from cDNA, generating 87-bp fragments that spanned the CDR3 region. Sequencing of the amplicons was done on the Illumina HiSeq platform. From the authors' description of their analysis: Synthetic template baselines were used to correct PCR bias computationally, reads within Hamming distance 2 were collapsed, and singletons that could not be merged were discarded. Reads were aligned to IMGT to assign V, D and J genes, CDR3 length, and insertions or deletions at six rearrangement sites. Clonotype counts were normalized to sorted cell number within each subset before computing true diversity and Gini coefficients with the tcR R package. The overlap coefficient, calculated on TCRB nucleotide sequences, was used to quantify repertoire sharing. Out-of-frame TCRB sequences from naive cells were analyzed as a proxy for the pre-selection repertoire. As stored in TCRdb, this immuneACCESS dataset retains in-frame rearrangements with V and J assigned. A fraction of the clones does not appear; measured against another copy, unresolved V genes explain less than half of the discrepancy, and the remainder lacks a known reason. V, J and clone size are taken as reported in that table, and D and trimming were inferred from the DNA itself. Present in this sample are about 900,000 clones, roughly 15% of which were seen just once. The ten largest clones add up to 0.023% of the sample.

The CDR3, from cysteine to phenylalanine, totals 14 residues. Of the read, only the CDR3 DNA is kept; its 42 bases are in frame from base 1. V is reduced by 1 base and J by 3 bases, leaving a spacing of 10 bases between them. CDR1 and CDR2, looked up from the germline V gene (reference sequence), are LNHNV and YYDKDF. Sequencing was done on a sample of naive CD4+ T cells from blood. The label giving this sample's cell subset or site can be read as: true naive CD4+ T cells. This TCR was sampled from a woman aged 18-35 years in good health. The chain employs TRBV15 and TRBJ2-7; the D gene cannot be named for sure. The DNA is TGTGCCACCAGCAGAGTGGACGTGAACTACGAGCAGTACTTC. Its translation is CATSRVDVNYEQYF.